This T cell receptor (beta chain) was sequenced in a study of blood T cell repertoires in COVID-19 (dated by TCRdb to 2018 to 2020). About the full investigation: Samples from collaborators originated in the United States, Italy and Spain and spanned both the acute and convalescent phases of COVID-19. The prospective study material was composed of cDNA or gDNA derived from T cells, B-cell-depleted T cells, or PBMCs. Sample metadata almost always included a de-identified subject ID, COVID-19 status, age in years and sex. The repertoires were released in a freely available public database meant as a resource for research on the immune response to SARS-CoV-2. Where available, HLA class I and class II types were obtained from metadata supplied by the sample provider rather than from assay-based typing. Samples were obtained from the ongoing ImmuneRACE study (first 160 participants) and from 950 to 1,500 subjects provided by 6 global collaborators. Subjects who had been exposed to COVID-19, were actively infected with it, or had recovered from it provided the deeply sampled blood TCRbeta repertoires that made up the dataset. What the research found in general, with its limitations: The quantity of clinical and demographic metadata differed by source and by participant and was supplied without curation.

TCRbeta CDR3 regions were amplified from genomic DNA by means of the immunoSEQ Assay, a bias-controlled multiplex PCR. Turning to the authors' computational methods: The number of nucleated cells in each sample was estimated from the amplification of reference gene primers within the assay. To quantify the absolute abundance of each unique TCRbeta CDR3 rearrangement, sequence reads were collapsed and filtered. For each sample, productive Simpson clonality was calculated as the square root of Simpson's diversity index across productive rearrangements. The table comes from immuneACCESS by way of TCRdb, which keeps in-frame sequences with V and J called. Part of the clones is missing from these tables; in studies checked, under half for an unresolved V gene and the rest for unknown reasons. V, J and clone size reflect that table, while D and trimming were determined from the DNA. The sample table lists over 70,000 clones, approximately 90% of them with a count of one. 6% to 7.5% of the sample comes from the top ten.

Worth noting for this clone: Its cognate antigen has yet to be identified. No base quality information exists; no much larger clone differs at one position.

Whole blood was collected in K2EDTA tubes by collaborating institutions according to the institutions' own protocols. For TCRbeta analysis, collaborator samples were shipped as frozen whole blood, as isolated PBMCs, or as DNA extracted from either sample type. V lost 5 bases and J lost 13 bases, and the count of bases not matched to a germline gene is 21. CDR1 and CDR2 were assigned from the germline V gene (reference sequence) as MNHNY and SVGAGI. The CDR3 contains 17 residues, cysteine and phenylalanine counted. Only the CDR3 DNA is retained, 51 bases long and in frame from the first base. The sample comprised peripheral blood. This receptor was identified in a woman over 75 with acute or convalescent COVID-19. Recombination connected TRBV6-6 to TRBJ1-3, with 9 central nucleotides matching TRBD1. The DNA sequence is given as TGTGCCAGCAGTCCCATAGCGCCCGGGACAGGGCGGATAAAGATATATTTT. This yields the protein CASSPIAPGTGRIKIYF.